Listed below are T cell receptor beta chains from one sample, sequenced in a study of patients and donors after allogeneic stem cell transplantation. One entry per CDR3 protein, called by TCRdb with MiXCR from the RT-PCR reads. The sample includes almost 90,000 distinct CDR3 sequences, roughly 4.9% of them seen just once. The sequenced material came from blood, either unsorted or a sorted T cell fraction (not recorded which). The receptor source for this set is a human donor who was either an allogeneic HSCT recipient or a stem cell or donor lymphocyte infusion donor (not recorded which). It is not recorded whose cells these are; they may come from a transplant donor. CDR3s include the opening cysteine and the closing phenylalanine or tryptophan. Fields, in order: clone size, D gene, V gene, J gene, CDR3 protein, CDR3 DNA. D genes are given only for firm matches. Where a row states a size, it is once, few, many or the class of an expanded clone; other rows omit it.

NA	TRBD2	TRBV6-1	TRBJ2-3	CASSEAWTSGIRGDTQYF	TGTGCCAGCAGTGAAGCGTGGACTAGCGGGATTCGAGGGGATACGCAGTATTTT
many	NA	TRBV29-1	TRBJ1-2	CSVLAEGTTNYGYTF	TGCAGCGTCCTCGCGGAGGGAACTACCAACTATGGCTACACCTTC
medium-sized	TRBD1	TRBV6-1	TRBJ2-1	CASWSGTGSYNEQFF	TGTGCCAGCTGGTCCGGGACAGGGTCCTACAATGAGCAGTTCTTC
many	TRBD2	TRBV4-1	TRBJ2-3	CASSLGSGRQTDTQYF	TGCGCCAGCAGCCTCGGGAGCGGGAGACAGACAGATACGCAGTATTTT
many	NA	TRBV5-4	TRBJ2-7	CASSLFGSYEQYF	TGTGCCAGCAGCTTGTTCGGCTCCTACGAGCAGTACTTC
many	NA	TRBV27	TRBJ1-6	CASRPRTGYKISPLHF	TGTGCCAGCAGACCTCGCACCGGATACAAGATTTCACCCCTCCACTTT
NA	TRBD2	TRBV18	TRBJ2-7	CASSPGTLAGDQYEQYF	TGTGCCAGCTCCCCAGGGACCTTAGCGGGAGATCAGTACGAGCAGTACTTC
NA	NA	TRBV20-1	TRBJ2-7	CSAPKQGTGEQYF	TGCAGTGCTCCTAAACAGGGAACGGGCGAGCAGTACTTC
many	TRBD1	TRBV6-1	TRBJ1-2	CASSEGGQGMHGYTF	TGTGCCAGCAGTGAAGGGGGACAGGGAATGCATGGCTACACCTTC
NA	NA	TRBV6-1	TRBJ2-7	CASSEKMGGGGPISYEQYF	TGTGCCAGCAGTGAAAAGATGGGCGGAGGGGGGCCTATCTCCTACGAGCAGTACTTC
many	NA	TRBV1	TRBJ1-2	CTSSHLRHTSGGYTF	TGCACCAGCAGCCACCTAAGACACACCAGCGGTGGCTACACCTTC
many	NA	TRBV20-1	TRBJ2-7	CSARDGQAAYEQYF	TGCAGTGCTAGGGACGGGCAGGCGGCCTACGAGCAGTACTTC
many	TRBD2	TRBV20-1	TRBJ2-1	CSLLPLSGSYREFF	TGCAGTCTCCTGCCCCTTAGCGGGAGTTATCGTGAGTTCTTC
many	NA	TRBV3-1	TRBJ2-4	CASSQAENIQYF	TGTGCCAGCAGCCAAGCGGAAAACATTCAGTACTTC
few	NA	TRBV28	TRBJ2-5	CASSFEGVAGAQRVKETQYF	TGTGCCAGCAGTTTTGAAGGGGTGGCAGGGGCACAAAGGGTGAAAGAGACCCAGTACTTC
many	NA	TRBV3-1	TRBJ2-3	CASSQESSTDTQYF	TGTGCCAGCAGCCAAGAATCAAGTACAGATACGCAGTATTTT
many	NA	TRBV5-8	TRBJ2-5	CASSLVHLQETQYF	TGTGCCAGCAGCTTGGTTCACCTCCAAGAGACCCAGTACTTC
many	TRBD1	TRBV5-1	TRBJ2-7	CASTPGTGGYEQYF	TGCGCCAGTACCCCCGGGACAGGGGGCTACGAGCAGTACTTC
many	NA	TRBV20-1	TRBJ2-1	CSARDPRLGSDEQFF	TGCAGTGCTAGAGACCCCCGACTAGGGTCTGATGAGCAGTTCTTC
many	NA	TRBV2	TRBJ2-7	CASSEVGYEQYF	TGTGCCAGCAGTGAAGTTGGGTACGAGCAGTACTTC
few	TRBD1	TRBV7-2	TRBJ1-5	CASSSQGQGINQPQHF	TGTGCCAGCAGCTCCCAAGGACAGGGCATCAATCAGCCCCAGCATTTT
medium-sized	NA	TRBV6-1	TRBJ2-5	CASSEAFSQETQYF	TGTGCCAGCAGTGAAGCATTTAGCCAAGAGACCCAGTACTTC
many	TRBD1	TRBV7-9	TRBJ2-3	CASSRGTGVTDTQYF	TGTGCCAGCAGCCGTGGGACAGGGGTAACAGATACGCAGTATTTT
many	NA	TRBV7-9	TRBJ1-4	CASSSQTGQLFF	TGTGCCAGCAGCTCCCAAACCGGGCAACTGTTTTTT
few	NA	TRBV3-1	TRBJ2-1	CASSQEVELEQFF	TGTGCCAGCAGCCAAGAGGTGGAGCTTGAGCAGTTCTTC
many	NA	TRBV27	TRBJ2-2	CASSWQGISGELFF	TGTGCCAGCAGTTGGCAGGGGATTTCCGGGGAGCTGTTTTTT
few	NA	TRBV6-1	TRBJ1-1	CASSTDSRGTEAFF	TGTGCCAGCAGCACGGACAGCCGGGGCACTGAAGCTTTCTTT
NA	TRBD2	TRBV30	TRBJ2-5	CAWSVAGVRETQYF	TGTGCCTGGAGTGTCGCGGGAGTTCGGGAGACCCAGTACTTC
many	NA	TRBV27	TRBJ2-3	CASSLRNSDADTQYF	TGTGCCAGCAGTTTGAGAAACTCAGATGCAGATACGCAGTATTTT
NA	NA	TRBV19	TRBJ2-1	CASSSPLRAPNNEQFF	TGTGCCAGTAGCTCGCCCCTTAGAGCGCCTAACAATGAGCAGTTCTTC
many	TRBD1	TRBV6-5	TRBJ1-2	CASSYSAGGGYTF	TGTGCCAGCAGTTACTCGGCAGGGGGCGGCTACACCTTC
many	NA	TRBV15	TRBJ1-5	CATSRALYQPQHF	TGTGCCACCAGCAGGGCCTTATATCAGCCCCAGCATTTT
many	NA	TRBV5-5	TRBJ1-1	CASSLSWQAGTEAFF	TGTGCCAGCAGCTTGTCGTGGCAGGCCGGGACTGAAGCTTTCTTT